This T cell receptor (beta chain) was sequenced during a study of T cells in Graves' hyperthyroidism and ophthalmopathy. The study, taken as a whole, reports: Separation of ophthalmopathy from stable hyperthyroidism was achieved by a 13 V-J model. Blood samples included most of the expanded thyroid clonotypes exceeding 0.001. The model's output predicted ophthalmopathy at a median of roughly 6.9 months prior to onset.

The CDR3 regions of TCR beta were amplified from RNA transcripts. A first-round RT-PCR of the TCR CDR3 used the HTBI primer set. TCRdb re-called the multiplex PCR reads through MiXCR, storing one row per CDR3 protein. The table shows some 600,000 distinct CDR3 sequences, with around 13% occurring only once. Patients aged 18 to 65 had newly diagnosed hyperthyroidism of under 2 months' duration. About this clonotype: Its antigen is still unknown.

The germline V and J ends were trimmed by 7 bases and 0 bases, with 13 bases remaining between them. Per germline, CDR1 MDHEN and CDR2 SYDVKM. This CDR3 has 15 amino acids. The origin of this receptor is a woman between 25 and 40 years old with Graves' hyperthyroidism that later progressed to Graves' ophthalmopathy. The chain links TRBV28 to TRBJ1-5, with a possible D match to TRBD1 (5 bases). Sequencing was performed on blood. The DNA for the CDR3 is TGTGCCAGCATACCCCGGGGCCTTAGCAATCAGCCCCAGCATTTT. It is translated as CASIPRGLSNQPQHF.